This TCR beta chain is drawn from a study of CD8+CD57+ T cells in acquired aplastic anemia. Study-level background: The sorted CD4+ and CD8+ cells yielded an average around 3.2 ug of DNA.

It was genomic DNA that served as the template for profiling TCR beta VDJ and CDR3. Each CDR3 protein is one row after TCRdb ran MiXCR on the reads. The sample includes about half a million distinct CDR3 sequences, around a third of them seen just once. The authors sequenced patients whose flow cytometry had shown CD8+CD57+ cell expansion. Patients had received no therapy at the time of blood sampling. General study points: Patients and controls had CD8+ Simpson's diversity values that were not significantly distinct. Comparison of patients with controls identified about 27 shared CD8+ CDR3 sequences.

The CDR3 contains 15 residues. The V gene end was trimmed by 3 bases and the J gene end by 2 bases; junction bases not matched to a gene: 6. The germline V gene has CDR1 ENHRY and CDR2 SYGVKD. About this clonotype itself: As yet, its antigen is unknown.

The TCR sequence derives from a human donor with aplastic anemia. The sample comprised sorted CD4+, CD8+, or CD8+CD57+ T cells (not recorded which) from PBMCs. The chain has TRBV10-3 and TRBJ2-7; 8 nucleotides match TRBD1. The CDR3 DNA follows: TGTGCCATCAGTGACCGGGACAGGTTGACCTACGAGCAGTACTTC. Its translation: CAISDRDRLTYEQYF.